The 24 T cell receptor beta chains below come from one sample, sequenced in a study of T cells in localized non-small cell lung cancer. Libraries were prepared by immunoSEQ multiplex PCR; TCRdb keeps only in-frame clonotypes and omits some of them. The table lists under 40,000 clones, about nine tenths of them singletons. This specimen consisted of peripheral blood, obtained before any cancer treatment. These receptors originate from a male donor at least 60 years old with stage III lung adenocarcinoma.

This chain uses TRBV7-2 with TRBJ2-7, with D unresolved. The CDR3 has 13 residues. CDR1 and CDR2 from the germline V gene are SGHTA and FQGNSA. The V end lost 6 bases, the J end lost 5 bases, and 14 bases lay between the germline ends. The CDR3 loop reads CASRPASVDEQYF. The CDR3 region has the DNA TGTGCCAGCAGGCCCGCCAGCGTGGACGAGCAGTACTTC. Full variable domain (outside the CDR3, taken from reference TRBV7-2 and TRBJ2-7): GAGVSQSPSNKVTEKGKDVELRCDPISGHTALYWYRQSLGQGLEFLIYFQGNSAPDKSGLPSDRFSAERTGGSVSTLTIQRTQQEDSAVYLCASRPASVDEQYFGPGTRLTVT.

The chain links TRBV18 to TRBJ1-2; 10 bases are a match to TRBD1. The V gene end was trimmed by 5 bases and the J gene end by 1 base; junction bases not matched to a gene: 7. Germline V gene sequence: CDR1 KGHSH, CDR2 LQKENI. The CDR3 is 16 amino acids. In DNA, the CDR3 is TGTGCCAGCTCATCACGTGGGACAGGGGATAACTATGGCTACACCTTC. Translation: CASSSRGTGDNYGYTF.

This chain uses TRBV7-2 with TRBJ2-5; 12 nucleotides align to TRBD2. This CDR3 has 16 residues. CDR1 is SGHTA, CDR2 FQGNSA, per germline. V was clipped by 4 bases and J by 4 bases; unmatched bases: 7. CDR3 loop: CASSSRTSGIGETQYF. CDR3 coding DNA: TGTGCCAGCAGCTCGCGGACTAGCGGGATAGGAGAGACCCAGTACTTC.

This clone was seen once. The V gene is TRBV6-5, the J gene TRBJ2-7, with D perhaps matching TRBD1 (5 bases). This CDR3 has 15 amino acids. Per germline, CDR1 MNHEY and CDR2 SVGAGI. Trimming stripped 2 bases from V and 0 bases from J, with 11 bases between. CDR3 protein: CASSYGSQGSYEQYF. The CDR3 DNA reads as TGTGCCAGCAGTTACGGGTCGCAGGGCTCCTACGAGCAGTACTTC.

The chain links TRBV5-5 to TRBJ2-3; TRBD2 aligns across 14 bases. CDR1 SGHKS and CDR2 YYEKEE come from the germline V gene (reference sequence). CDR3 length: 17 amino acids. J was trimmed by 3 bases and V by 1 base; bases with no gene match: 4. The CDR3 here is CASSLKTSGRGTDTQYF. CDR3 nucleotides: TGTGCCAGCAGCTTGAAGACTAGCGGGAGGGGGACAGATACGCAGTATTTT.

The V call is TRBV6-5, the J call TRBJ1-2; D is possibly TRBD1 (5 bases). The germline V gene encodes CDR1 MNHEY and CDR2 SVGAGI. This CDR3 region has 13 residues. V was clipped by 8 bases and J by 14 bases, with 24 bases between them. Here the CDR3 reads CASAISPARGRTF. The CDR3 DNA follows: TGTGCCAGCGCTATATCCCCCGCCCGGGGGAGGACCTTC.

The chain carries TRBV5-1 and TRBJ2-1, with 10 positions matching TRBD2. CDR3 size: 15 residues. V gave up 2 bases and J gave up 3 bases; unmatched junction bases: 2. CDR1 is SGHRS, CDR2 YFSETQ, per germline. CDR3 residues: CASSFTSGIYNEQFF. The CDR3 DNA follows: TGCGCCAGCAGCTTCACTAGCGGGATCTACAATGAGCAGTTCTTC.

V is TRBV19 and J is TRBJ2-1, with 8 bases aligning to TRBD2. Germline V CDR1 and CDR2: LNHDA, SQIVND (reference sequence). V shed 1 base, J shed 7 bases, and the junction held 6 bases outside the gene matches. CDR3 length: 15 residues. CDR3 bases: TGTGCCAGTAGTATAGGTGCGGGAGGTAATAATGAGCAGTTCTTC. It translates to CASSIGAGGNNEQFF.

This clone was seen a single time. The gene calls are TRBV6-5 and TRBJ1-4; D gene uncertain. This CDR3 contains 15 residues. Germline lookup yields CDR1 MNHEY and CDR2 SVGAGI. The ends were cut back, 6 bases at V and 3 bases at J, with 14 bases in the middle. CDR3 sequence reads: CASSPSGGPNEKLFF. The DNA for the CDR3 is TGTGCCAGCAGCCCTTCGGGAGGGCCTAATGAAAAACTGTTTTTT.

CDR3 sequence: CASRLKSGGAYNEQFF. The CDR3 coding sequence is TGCGCCAGCAGATTGAAGAGCGGGGGGGCCTACAATGAGCAGTTCTTC. The J gene is TRBJ2-1, the V gene TRBV5-1, with 10 bases that match TRBD2. Germline lookup yields CDR1 SGHRS and CDR2 YFSETQ. Trimming at V came to 5 bases and at J to 2 bases, leaving 7 bases not matched to a gene. This CDR3 spans 16 amino acids.

V is TRBV19 and J is TRBJ2-1; 7 bases match TRBD2. With 6 bases clipped from V and 4 bases from J, the junction kept 3 bases outside the gene matches. Looked up from germline, CDR1 is LNHDA and CDR2 is SQIVND (reference sequence). This CDR3 comprises 13 residues. The CDR3 loop is CASRQAGYNEQFF. The CDR3 DNA follows: TGTGCCAGTAGGCAAGCGGGGTACAATGAGCAGTTCTTC.

The chain uses TRBV5-6 and TRBJ1-1, with 7 bases matching TRBD1. Germline CDR1 SGHDT, CDR2 YYEEEE. The trim removed 2 bases at V and 3 bases at J, leaving 7 bases unmatched. The CDR3 has 15 residues. The CDR3: CASSFTGVVDTEAFF. As DNA, the CDR3 is TGTGCCAGCAGCTTTACAGGGGTCGTGGACACTGAAGCTTTCTTT. Using reference TRBV5-6 and TRBJ1-1 for the parts outside the CDR3, the full variable domain is DAGVTQSPTHLIKTRGQQVTLRCSPKSGHDTVSWYQQALGQGPQFIFQYYEEEERQRGNFPDRFSGHQFPNYSSELNVNALLLGDSALYLCASSFTGVVDTEAFFGQGTRLTVV.

The rearrangement uses TRBV30 and TRBJ1-1; maybe TRBD1 (5 bases). V lost 3 bases, J lost 11 bases, and 19 bases lay in between. There are 13 residues in the CDR3. Germline V gene sequence: CDR1 GTSNPN, CDR2 SVGIG (reference sequence). The CDR3 coding sequence is TGTGCCTGGAGCCAGGGCCAAGTTTCGTCGGCTTTCTTT. Protein sequence: CAWSQGQVSSAFF. Using reference TRBV30 and TRBJ1-1 for the parts outside the CDR3, the full variable domain is SQTIHQWPATLVQPVGSPLSLECTVEGTSNPNLYWYRQAAGRGLQLLFYSVGIGQISSEVPQNLSASRPQDRQFILSSKKLLLSDSGFYLCAWSQGQVSSAFFGQGTRLTVV.

The chain links TRBV30 to TRBJ1-4; D uncertain. The CDR3 consists of 11 residues. Trimming left V 3 bases short and J 8 bases short, with 7 bases between. Germline CDR1 reads GTSNPN; CDR2 reads SVGIG (reference sequence). The CDR3 is CAWSIREKLFF. The CDR3 DNA follows: TGTGCCTGGAGCATTCGCGAAAAACTGTTTTTT.

The rearrangement joins TRBV28 to TRBJ2-3; either TRBD1 or TRBD2 may fit D (6 bases each). CDR1 and CDR2 (germline): MDHEN, SYDVKM. CDR3 size: 14 residues. Trimming pared 6 bases from V and 2 bases from J, leaving 12 bases between. CDR3 in DNA: TGTGCCAGCAGGGGGGGCCAGATCACAGATACGCAGTATTTT. As protein: CASRGGQITDTQYF. The whole variable domain, filled in from reference TRBV28 and TRBJ2-3, reads DVKVTQSSRYLVKRTGEKVFLECVQDMDHENMFWYRQDPGLGLRLIYFSYDVKMKEKGDIPEGYSVSREKKERFSLILESASTNQTSMYLCASRGGQITDTQYFGPGTRLTVL.

The chain is built from TRBV10-3 and TRBJ1-3; D uncertain. CDR3 length equals 17 residues. Trimming shortened V by 2 bases and J by 0 bases, and 14 bases separated the two germline ends. The germline gives CDR1 ENHRY, CDR2 SYGVKD. The CDR3 bases are TGTGCCATCAGTGAGAGTCGGACGGGTCCCTCTGGAAACACCATATATTTT. It translates to CAISESRTGPSGNTIYF.

The rearrangement joins TRBV19 to TRBJ1-5, with 8 bases lining up with TRBD1. J lost 6 bases, V lost 9 bases, and 10 bases had no gene match. From germline, CDR1 is LNHDA and CDR2 SQIVND (reference sequence). This CDR3 comprises 14 residues. The CDR3 region is CASLKQGGIQPQHF. The CDR3 region has the DNA TGTGCCAGCCTTAAACAGGGGGGTATTCAGCCCCAGCATTTT.

The chain combines TRBV20-1 with TRBJ2-1; D ambiguous. Germline-derived CDR1 and CDR2 are DFQATT and SNEGSKA (reference sequence). V lost 3 bases, J lost 7 bases, and 7 bases lay in between. This CDR3 contains 11 residues. The CDR3, as DNA: TGCAGTGCTAGCCGGGCTAATGAGCAGTTCTTC. Translated, it gives CSASRANEQFF.

This chain links TRBV7-9 with TRBJ2-5; 12 bases are shared with TRBD2. The length of the CDR3 is 17 residues. The germline gives CDR1 SEHNR, CDR2 FQNEAQ (reference sequence). V dropped 0 bases and J dropped 4; count of bases not matched to a gene: 6. The CDR3 coding sequence is TGTGCCAGCAGCTTAGCAGGTCTAGCGGGGGGGCGAGAGACCCAGTACTTC. Its translation is CASSLAGLAGGRETQYF. The full variable domain, with the rest looked up from reference TRBV7-9 and TRBJ2-5, is DTGVSQNPRHKITKRGQNVTFRCDPISEHNRLYWYRQTLGQGPEFLTYFQNEAQLEKSRLLSDRFSAERPKGSFSTLEIQRTEQGDSAMYLCASSLAGLAGGRETQYFGPGTRLLVL.

The rearrangement joins TRBV4-2 to TRBJ2-1; possibly TRBD1 for D (8 bases). CDR3 length: 22 amino acids. Germline V gene lookup returns CDR1 LGHNA and CDR2 YNFKEQ. Trimming cost V 0 bases and J 6 bases, with 33 bases left between them. CDR3 in amino acids: CASSQEGPGGIASGYYGNEQFF. As DNA, the CDR3 is TGTGCCAGCAGCCAAGAAGGACCAGGGGGCATTGCTAGCGGATACTACGGCAATGAGCAGTTCTTC.

This chain connects TRBV7-9 to TRBJ2-1; 7 bases fit TRBD1. The germline gives CDR1 SEHNR, CDR2 FQNEAQ (reference sequence). The CDR3 has 13 residues. Trimming at V came to 5 bases and at J to 4 bases, leaving 2 bases not matched to a gene. CDR3 in amino acids: CASSLGQYNEQFF. DNA of the CDR3: TGTGCCAGCAGCCTGGGACAGTACAATGAGCAGTTCTTC.

V usage is TRBV27 and J usage is TRBJ2-2; a possible D gene is TRBD2 (5 bases). Trimming left V 7 bases short and J 4 bases short, with 13 bases between. The CDR3 is 14 amino acids. Germline values: CDR1 MNHEY, CDR2 SMNVEV (reference sequence). The CDR3, as DNA: TGTGCCAGCATACGACTACCATTCACCGGGGAGCTGTTTTTT. It translates to CASIRLPFTGELFF.

The CDR3: CASSPPEGVDGYTF. CDR3 bases: TGTGCCAGCAGCCCACCCGAGGGGGTGGATGGCTACACCTTC. The rearrangement uses TRBV5-6 and TRBJ1-2, with D possibly TRBD1 on 6 matching bases. The V end was cut by 4 bases, the J end by 6 bases, with 16 bases between. The CDR3 contains 14 residues. Per germline, CDR1 SGHDT and CDR2 YYEEEE.

This chain uses TRBV6-5 with TRBJ2-1; a possible D gene is TRBD2 (6 bases). V lost 9 bases and J lost 7, with 19 bases in between. CDR3 size: 14 residues. The germline V gene encodes CDR1 MNHEY and CDR2 SVGAGI. The CDR3 DNA follows: TGTGCCAGTTCAGGTCGGCGGGGTGAGAATGAGCAGTTCTTC. Its protein is CASSGRRGENEQFF.